This T cell receptor (beta chain) was identified in a study of T cell responses to AZD1222 COVID-19 vaccine. The CDR3 is 12 amino acids. V was trimmed by 2 bases and J by 4 bases, leaving 3 bases between them. Germline CDR1 reads SNHLY; CDR2 reads FYNNEI. The repertoire was sequenced with immunoSEQ multiplex PCR; TCRdb's copy has only in-frame clones and lacks some. The sample lists about 120,000 clones; roughly 90% were seen once. The input for sequencing was peripheral blood, taken on day 0 of AZD1222 vaccination. The sequence came from an adult in good health. The chain has TRBV2 and TRBJ1-3; D is undetermined. The CDR3 coding sequence is TGTGCCAGCAGTGAATTAGGAAACACCATATATTTT. It specifies CASSELGNTIYF.